These T cell receptor beta chains were read from a single sample in a study of cytomegalovirus exposure and HLA in healthy donors. The repertoire was sequenced with immunoSEQ multiplex PCR; TCRdb's copy has only in-frame clones and lacks some. The profile covers 150,000 to 200,000 clones, with 70% to 90% appearing a single time and 4.5% to 5.5% taken by the ten largest. Sequenced sample: PBMCs. These receptors all stem from a girl under 18 in good health and CMV-seropositive. Both conserved end residues are part of each CDR3. D genes are given only for firm matches. Not every row has a clone size; where given, it reads once, few, many or a size class.

v_call	clone_size	j_call	d_call	cdr3_nt	cdr3_aa
TRBV5-6	NA	TRBJ2-3	TRBD1	TGTGCCAGTAGTTACAGGGGCGGAGGAGATACGCAGTATTTT	CASSYRGGGDTQYF
TRBV4-1	NA	TRBJ2-1	TRBD2	TGCGCCAGCAGCCGACAATTAAGCGGGGGCTCCTACAATGAGCAGTTCTTC	CASSRQLSGGSYNEQFF
TRBV6-5	NA	TRBJ1-2	NA	TGTGCCAGCAGGGGCCCCCCCAACTATGGCTACACCTTC	CASRGPPNYGYTF
TRBV6-5	NA	TRBJ1-2	TRBD1	TGTGCCAGCAGTTTCTCCAGGGGGGTAGACTATGGCTACACCTTC	CASSFSRGVDYGYTF
TRBV5-1	few	TRBJ2-2	TRBD2	TGCGCCAGCAGCTCGGGACTATCGAACACCGGGGAGCTGTTTTTT	CASSSGLSNTGELFF
TRBV27	few	TRBJ2-1	NA	TGTGCCAGCAGTTTATTCTCGCGGGGAAGCTCCTACAATGAGCAGTTCTTC	CASSLFSRGSSYNEQFF
TRBV9	NA	TRBJ1-4	NA	TGTGCCAGCAGCCGGGGGGCAGCTAATGAAAAACTGTTTTTT	CASSRGAANEKLFF
TRBV6-5	NA	TRBJ2-5	TRBD1	TGTGCCAGCAGCTACTCCGACAGGGTTCTAGAGACCCAGTACTTC	CASSYSDRVLETQYF
TRBV7-2	NA	TRBJ1-1	TRBD1	TGTGCCAGCAGCCCGGGACAGGGGGGGGTCCTCGGGATCTTT	CASSPGQGGVLGIF
TRBV10-1	NA	TRBJ1-6	TRBD1	TGCGCCAGCAGAGACAGGGGTTCACCCCTCCACTTT	CASRDRGSPLHF
TRBV2	NA	TRBJ1-1	TRBD1	TGTGCCAGGAGCTCACAGGGGGGCGACCCAAGGGCTGAAGCTTTCTTT	CARSSQGGDPRAEAFF
TRBV19	NA	TRBJ1-1	NA	TGTGCCAGTACCCCGACAGGATTGAACACTGAAGCTTTCTTT	CASTPTGLNTEAFF
TRBV29-1	once	TRBJ2-1	TRBD2	TGCAGCGTTGAAGGACTAGCGGTTAATGAGCAGTTCTTC	CSVEGLAVNEQFF
TRBV27	NA	TRBJ1-4	TRBD1	TGTGCCAGCAATCCACAGGGGCTTAATGAAAAACTGTTTTTT	CASNPQGLNEKLFF
TRBV6-6	NA	TRBJ1-1	TRBD1	TGTGCCAGCAGCCAAACGGGACAGGTGAACACTGAAGCTTTCTTT	CASSQTGQVNTEAFF
TRBV10-3	few	TRBJ1-1	NA	TGTGCCTCCAACAGGGACATGAACACTGAAGCTTTCTTT	CASNRDMNTEAFF
TRBV7-9	NA	TRBJ1-1	NA	TGTGCCAGCAGCTCCAGGGCCGGGAACACTGAAGCTTTCTTT	CASSSRAGNTEAFF
TRBV10-3	once	TRBJ2-5	TRBD2	TGTGCCATCAGGGCCGCTTCGGGGGGGCGACAAGAGACCCAGTACTTC	CAIRAASGGRQETQYF
TRBV13	NA	TRBJ2-7	NA	TGTGCCAGCAGCTTAGGCTTCTACGAGCAGTACTTC	CASSLGFYEQYF
TRBV4-2	NA	TRBJ2-5	NA	TGTGCCAGCAGCCAAGAATTACGTCTAGGAGAGACCCAGTACTTC	CASSQELRLGETQYF
TRBV4-1	NA	TRBJ2-7	NA	TGCGCCAGCAGCCAAGGTCCAGGGGAGATGGACGAGCAGTACTTC	CASSQGPGEMDEQYF
TRBV9	NA	TRBJ2-7	NA	TGTGCCAGCAGCCCCTATCAGGGCCTAAACTACGAGCAGTACTTC	CASSPYQGLNYEQYF
TRBV6-1	NA	TRBJ2-4	NA	TGTGCCAGCAGTGTAATGGACAGATCTGGCAAAAACATTCAGTACTTC	CASSVMDRSGKNIQYF
TRBV9	once	TRBJ1-2	NA	TGTGCCAGCGGCGACGGGCAGGGGTTAATTGGTAACTATGGCTACACCTTC	CASGDGQGLIGNYGYTF
TRBV19	NA	TRBJ2-3	TRBD1	TGTGCCAGTAGTAAGACAGGGAATTTAGCAGATACGCAGTATTTT	CASSKTGNLADTQYF
TRBV30	NA	TRBJ1-3	TRBD1	TGTGCCTGGCGACAGGGGAATACTGGAAACACCATATATTTT	CAWRQGNTGNTIYF
TRBV2	NA	TRBJ1-1	TRBD1	TGTGCCAGCAGGGAAACGGGACAGGCATCAAATCCCCCATCTTTCTTT	CASRETGQASNPPSFF
TRBV28	NA	TRBJ1-1	NA	TGTGCCAGCAGTCCCGGACAGATGAGAGGTACTGAAGCTTTCTTT	CASSPGQMRGTEAFF
TRBV5-1	NA	TRBJ1-1	NA	TGCGCCAGCAGCTTGGAGGGAGTTGGTGAAGCTTTCTTT	CASSLEGVGEAFF